This TCR beta chain was obtained from a study of OX40 agonist ivuxolimab in advanced cancers. The CDR3 runs to 15 residues. V shed 0 bases and J 10 bases; nucleotides not matched to a gene: 9. Germline V gene sequence: CDR1 SGHDN, CDR2 FVKESK. TCRdb's copy holds only in-frame clones and misses some; the assay was immunoSEQ multiplex PCR. The sample includes 70,000 to 75,000 clones, roughly 80% of them seen just once. This TCR came from an adult with an advanced solid tumor such as melanoma, head and neck, liver or kidney cancer. The V call is TRBV14, the J call TRBJ1-2; 9 bases map to TRBD1. The sample consisted of CD4+ or CD8+ T cells sorted from blood, taken in a trial of the OX40 agonist ivuxolimab. CDR3 nucleotide sequence: TGTGCCAGCAGCCAAGATAGGGACAGGGCGTTTGACTACACCTTC. Its translation is CASSQDRDRAFDYTF.